This T cell receptor beta chain was identified in a study of shared clonotypes between healthy human individuals. At the level of the study: Per donor, CD8 memory used one plate, CD8 naive used two, CD4 memory used three and CD4 naive used three. Regarding the study as a whole: Clonotype sharing among donors, it was expected, would be affected by sequencing depth. Non-shared clonotypes showed lower generation probabilities than clonotypes common to all four donors.

Comments on this clone: The antigen is undetermined.

The method was immunoSEQ multiplex PCR; TCRdb's version includes in-frame clones alone and lacks a portion of them. The sample has about 1.1 million clones, approximately 80% seen once. The CDR3 spans 13 residues. Looked up from germline, CDR1 is MDHEN and CDR2 is SYDVKM. V shed 6 bases, J shed 7 bases, and the junction held 8 bases outside the gene matches. Into CD45RA+ naive and CD45RA-negative memory subsets, the CD4+ cells were split. The clonotype originates from a man in his late teens or twenties in good health. Some clones in this sample may be carry-over from other donors' samples. The sequencing input was memory CD4+ T cells from PBMCs. Described subset: CD45RA-negative fraction. V usage is TRBV28 and J usage is TRBJ2-5, with 7 bases lining up with TRBD1. In DNA form, the CDR3 reads TGTGCCAGCAGCAAAGACAGGGCCGGGACCCAGTACTTC. Encoded protein: CASSKDRAGTQYF.